The present TCR beta chain was sequenced within a study of early T cells in non-severe SARS-CoV-2 infection. Looking at the study overall: The study sequenced bulk RNA from unsorted whole blood, with chains unpaired.

Whole-study results and caveats: VDJdb matching, biased toward anti-spike CD8 responses, missed private and CD4 specificities.

Many counts were recorded for this clonotype. No antigen is known for it. Unique molecular identifiers (one per individual cDNA molecule) were attached. TCRdb recomputed calls from the 5' RACE reads with MiXCR, one row per CDR3 protein. The top ten clones hold 12% of a sample with about 36,000 distinct CDR3 sequences, over 8.5% of them seen once. Deletions cut 9 bases from V and 0 bases from J, with 15 bases between. CDR1 is LNHDA and CDR2 is SQIVND in the germline V gene (reference sequence). The CDR3 is 16 amino acids. The TCR sequence derives from an adult who was a healthcare worker with PCR-confirmed SARS-CoV-2 infection or an uninfected control (not recorded which). The sequenced sample consisted of whole blood. The V and J genes are TRBV19 and TRBJ1-6, with a tentative D call TRBD1 (5 bases). The CDR3 loop is CASSTGFFSYNSPLHF. Here the CDR3 DNA reads TGTGCCAGCTCTACAGGATTTTTCTCCTATAATTCACCCCTCCACTTT.